This T cell receptor (beta chain) derives from a study of response to subunit inactivated influenza vaccine. Germline V gene sequence: CDR1 SGHRS, CDR2 YFSETQ. Trimming stripped 4 bases from V and 4 bases from J, with 9 bases between. The CDR3 loop spans 13 amino acids. Study results and caveats: The authors offered the suggestion that each seasonal influenza vaccination recruits few new T cells.

TCRdb re-analysed the RT-PCR reads in MiXCR, keeping a single row per CDR3 protein. The repertoire includes 500,000 or so distinct CDR3 sequences, about a tenth of them detected once, and approximately 12% sits in the top ten. This clonotype occurred many times. Its target is unknown. This sample comprised PBMCs from blood, obtained 40 to 50 days after vaccination. This rearrangement joins TRBV5-1 to TRBJ2-1, with D perhaps TRBD1 (6 bases). This TCR came from a man aged 50-60 years who received an inactivated influenza vaccine. The CDR3 loop is CASSKDRYNEQFF. The CDR3 DNA reads as TGCGCCAGCAGCAAGGACAGATACAATGAGCAGTTCTTC.